This entry is about one T cell receptor (beta chain). One end of the junction varies from germline; a read error may be responsible. This record comes from a study of shared clonotypes between healthy human individuals. All donors qualified as healthy HIV-negative adults and had experienced no recent acute infections or vaccinations. CDR3 length: 18 residues. CDR1 and CDR2 from the germline V gene are LGHNA and YNFKEQ. Sequencing was performed with immunoSEQ multiplex PCR; in TCRdb, only in-frame clones are kept and a portion is missing. The data show under 600,000 clones, with about 75% seen just once and 12% held by the top ten.

The rearrangement links TRBV4-2 to TRBJ2-7, with TRBD2 matching 10 bases. The TCR originated in a woman aged 40-49 years in good health. Some clones in this sample may be carry-over from other donors' samples. The sample was PBMCs. CDR3 in amino acids: CASSQGAGTSASSYERYF. DNA of the CDR3: TGTGCCAGCAGCCAAGGGGCCGGGACTAGCGCGAGCTCCTACGAGCGGTACTTC.